This is a list of T cell receptor beta chains from one sample in a study of regulatory T cells in long-lasting Graves disease. MiXCR was run by TCRdb on the multiplex PCR reads, yielding one entry per CDR3 protein. The data hold about 430,000 distinct CDR3 sequences, with around 20% observed a single time. The sequencing used peripheral blood mononuclear cells (PBMCs), collected when the disease was refractory, from a patient treated with antithyroid drugs. The receptors here all came from a female donor with Graves disease. Both conserved end residues are part of each CDR3.

V: TRBV20-1
J: TRBJ2-5
CDR3: CSARTSGEGETQYF

V: TRBV7-9
J: TRBJ2-4
CDR3: CAGSLVGQSNVAKNIQYF

V: TRBV29-1
J: TRBJ2-7
CDR3: CSVGSDEQCF

V: TRBV7-3
J: TRBJ2-2
CDR3: CASSPSGLLGNAGELFF

V: TRBV27
J: TRBJ2-5
CDR3: CASSLVLSETQYF

V: TRBV7-2
J: TRBJ2-3
CDR3: CASSTPTVTDTQYF

V: TRBV20-1
J: TRBJ2-5
CDR3: CSARFGETQYF

V: TRBV5-1
J: TRBJ1-2
CDR3: CASSLQDFYGYTF

V: TRBV6-1
J: TRBJ1-5
CDR3: CASTLQGGERQPQHF

V: TRBV12-3/TRBV12-4
J: TRBJ2-6
CDR3: CASSPLASGANVLTF

V: TRBV4-2
J: TRBJ2-5
CDR3: CASSRDATGGGTQYF

V: TRBV18
J: TRBJ2-2
CDR3: CASSQSPTGELFF

V: TRBV6-1
J: TRBJ1-1
CDR3: CASIPGGQGWEAFF

V: TRBV5-1
J: TRBJ2-2
CDR3: CASSYRLAGVTGELFF

V: TRBV2
J: TRBJ2-3
CDR3: CASRGLGTDTQYF

V: TRBV9
J: TRBJ2-5
CDR3: CASSDPHGAAASSQETQYF

V: TRBV7-2
J: TRBJ2-5
CDR3: CASSNPGTREETQYF

V: TRBV2
J: TRBJ2-3
CDR3: CASSGRPGDTQYF

V: TRBV11-1
J: TRBJ1-2
CDR3: CASSSYRGGYTF

V: TRBV28
J: TRBJ2-7
CDR3: CASTGDRSYEQYF

V: TRBV5-1
J: TRBJ2-7
CDR3: CASSFRTGSYEQYF

V: TRBV20-1
J: TRBJ2-7
CDR3: CSARDPDLVSDEQYF

V: TRBV5-6
J: TRBJ1-4
CDR3: CASSLTGGQKFELFF

V: TRBV5-1
J: TRBJ1-2
CDR3: CASSTGTGGSGYGYTF

V: TRBV25-1
J: TRBJ2-2
CDR3: CASSELWGTGELFF

V: TRBV30
J: TRBJ1-4
CDR3: CASRGGIREKLFF

V: TRBV5-5
J: TRBJ2-5
CDR3: CASSAPTGQETQYF

V: TRBV28
J: TRBJ2-7
CDR3: CASSRTSNYEQYF

V: TRBV28
J: TRBJ1-3
CDR3: CASIPGAANSGNTIYF

V: TRBV19
J: TRBJ1-6
CDR3: CASTDRANSPLHF

V: TRBV7-2
J: TRBJ2-7
CDR3: CASRVGLAGYNEQYF

V: TRBV28
J: TRBJ2-7
CDR3: CASSLSVDEQYF

V: TRBV11-2
J: TRBJ2-3
CDR3: CASSFRLARRTDTQYF

V: TRBV9
J: TRBJ2-5
CDR3: CASSPGTVQETQYF

V: TRBV29-1
J: TRBJ2-5
CDR3: CSVAGTSPLRETQYF

V: TRBV3-1
J: TRBJ2-7
CDR3: CASSRGTGGSYEQYF

V: TRBV27
J: TRBJ2-7
CDR3: CASSLSGHSYEQYF

V: TRBV15
J: TRBJ2-7
CDR3: CATSVGLLRFYEQYF

V: TRBV6-2/TRBV6-3
J: TRBJ2-5
CDR3: CVSSVEEETQYF

V: TRBV29-1
J: TRBJ2-3
CDR3: CSEVVAGTTDTQYF

V: TRBV28
J: TRBJ2-3
CDR3: CASSNSGAGADTQYF

V: TRBV5-6
J: TRBJ1-6
CDR3: CASSWGAGDDSPLHF